A single TCR beta chain is shown here with its context. Its specificity is unknown. This sample stems from a study of T-cell memory formation after mild COVID-19. As for the study in general: There were largely donor-specific TCR clusters. Whole-study findings and limits: Clones shrinking between day 15 and 85 showed a balanced CD4/CD8 split, and those that grew later tilted toward CD4+.

The germline V gene encodes CDR1 SGHDT and CDR2 YYEEEE. This CDR3 contains 17 residues. Trimming at V came to 0 bases and at J to 4 bases, leaving 10 bases not matched to a gene. Libraries for TCRalpha and TCRbeta carried sample barcodes and unique molecular identifiers via 5'RACE. MiXCR, run by TCRdb on the 5' RACE reads, gives a single entry per CDR3 protein. The sample shows approximately 480,000 distinct CDR3 sequences, 15% to 20% of them seen only once. Material for sequencing was PBMCs or a T cell subset sorted from them (not recorded which). The chain combines TRBV5-6 with TRBJ2-1; 7 nucleotides line up with TRBD2. This TCR derives from an adult woman who had mild COVID-19 (a few samples of this study predate the infection). Cell type and time point are not known. The CDR3 region is CASSLELGTILYNEQFF. The DNA for the CDR3 is TGTGCCAGCAGCTTGGAATTGGGGACTATCCTTTACAATGAGCAGTTCTTC.